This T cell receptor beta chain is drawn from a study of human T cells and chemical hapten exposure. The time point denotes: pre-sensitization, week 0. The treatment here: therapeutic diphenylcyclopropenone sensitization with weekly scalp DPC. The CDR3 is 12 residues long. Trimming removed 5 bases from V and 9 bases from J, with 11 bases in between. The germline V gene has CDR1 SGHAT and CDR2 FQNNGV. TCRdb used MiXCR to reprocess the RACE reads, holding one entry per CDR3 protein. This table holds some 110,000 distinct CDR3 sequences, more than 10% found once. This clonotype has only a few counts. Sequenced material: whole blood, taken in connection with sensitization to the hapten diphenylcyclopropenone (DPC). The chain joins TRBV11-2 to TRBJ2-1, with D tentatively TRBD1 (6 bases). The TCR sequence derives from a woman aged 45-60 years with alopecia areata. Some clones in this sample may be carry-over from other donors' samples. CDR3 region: CASSLQGSEQFF. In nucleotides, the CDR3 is TGTGCCAGCAGCCTCCAGGGGAGTGAGCAGTTCTTC.